This T cell receptor beta chain was captured by sequencing in a study of shared clonotypes between healthy human individuals. Here immunoSEQ multiplex PCR was the method, and the copy in TCRdb shows in-frame clones only, minus some. This table has 2.5 million or so clones, about 92% appearing once. This clone was observed a handful of times. Trimming shortened V by 5 bases and J by 0 bases, and 7 bases separated the two germline ends. The CDR3 covers 13 residues. The germline V gene has CDR1 SGHTA and CDR2 FQGTGA. This clonotype was obtained from a man aged 18 to 30 in good health. Material: naive CD4+ T cells sorted from blood. Subset meaning: CD45RA+ positively selected. The chain recombines TRBV7-3 with TRBJ1-1; D is uncertain. The CDR3 sequence: CASSAQMNTEAFF. In DNA, the CDR3 is TGTGCCAGCAGCGCACAGATGAACACTGAAGCTTTCTTT. The full variable domain, completed using reference TRBV7-3 and TRBJ1-1, is GAGVSQTPSNKVTEKGKYVELRCDPISGHTALYWYRQSLGQGPEFLIYFQGTGAADDSGLPNDRFFAVRPEGSVSTLKIQRTERGDSAVYLCASSAQMNTEAFFGQGTRLTVV.